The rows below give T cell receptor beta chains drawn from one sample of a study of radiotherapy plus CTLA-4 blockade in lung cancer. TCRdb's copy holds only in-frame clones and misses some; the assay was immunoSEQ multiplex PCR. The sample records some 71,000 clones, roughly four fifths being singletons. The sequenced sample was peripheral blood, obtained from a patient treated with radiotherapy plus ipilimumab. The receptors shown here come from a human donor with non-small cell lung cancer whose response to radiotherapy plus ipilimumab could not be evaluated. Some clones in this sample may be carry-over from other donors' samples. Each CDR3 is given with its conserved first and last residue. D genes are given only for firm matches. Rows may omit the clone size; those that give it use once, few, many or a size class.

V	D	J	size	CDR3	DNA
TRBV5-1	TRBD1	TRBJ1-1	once	CASSFYRGGSPNTEAFF	TGCGCCAGCAGCTTTTACAGGGGGGGATCCCCGAACACTGAAGCTTTCTTT
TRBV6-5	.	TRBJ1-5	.	CASSKAGDQPQHF	TGTGCCAGCAGTAAGGCAGGGGACCAGCCCCAGCATTTT
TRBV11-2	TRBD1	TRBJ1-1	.	CASKIQGTMNTEAFF	TGTGCCAGCAAAATACAGGGGACAATGAACACTGAAGCTTTCTTT
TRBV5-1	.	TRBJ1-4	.	CASSLFEGEKLFF	TGCGCCAGCAGCTTGTTCGAGGGTGAAAAACTGTTTTTT
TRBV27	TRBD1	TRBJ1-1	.	CASSLGTTGPGDGEAFF	TGTGCCAGCAGTTTGGGGACGACAGGGCCAGGAGACGGTGAAGCTTTCTTT
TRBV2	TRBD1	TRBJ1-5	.	CASRKFTGTGQPQHF	TGTGCCAGCAGGAAATTCACAGGGACAGGGCAGCCCCAGCATTTT
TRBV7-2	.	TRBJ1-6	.	CASSLLRWNSPLHF	TGTGCCAGCAGCCTCCTACGTTGGAATTCACCCCTCCACTTT
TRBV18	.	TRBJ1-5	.	CASSSEGHQPQHF	TGTGCCAGCTCATCCGAGGGTCATCAGCCCCAGCATTTT
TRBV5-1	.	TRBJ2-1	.	CASSLEGPPYNEQFF	TGCGCCAGCAGCTTGGAGGGGCCCCCCTACAATGAGCAGTTCTTC
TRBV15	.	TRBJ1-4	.	CATSPPQRGATNEKLFF	TGTGCCACCAGCCCCCCACAGCGGGGAGCAACTAATGAAAAACTGTTTTTT
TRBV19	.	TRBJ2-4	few	CATSTFGGNIQYF	TGTGCCACCAGTACATTTGGGGGGAACATTCAGTACTTC
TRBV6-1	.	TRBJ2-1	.	CASRRNAEAPLEQFF	TGTGCCAGCCGTAGGAATGCGGAGGCCCCCCTCGAGCAGTTCTTC
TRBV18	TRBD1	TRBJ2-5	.	CASSPDRAETQYF	TGTGCCAGCTCACCAGACAGGGCAGAGACCCAGTACTTC
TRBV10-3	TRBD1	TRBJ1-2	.	CAISESTGGGSNYGYTF	TGTGCCATCAGTGAGTCGACAGGGGGAGGCTCTAACTATGGCTACACCTTC
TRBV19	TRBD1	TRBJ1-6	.	CASSPPGQNNSPLHF	TGTGCCAGTAGTCCGCCGGGACAGAATAATTCACCCCTCCACTTT
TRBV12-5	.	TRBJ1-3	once	CASGFKSGGAAGNTIYF	TGTGCTAGTGGTTTCAAAAGTGGAGGAGCAGCGGGAAACACCATATATTTT
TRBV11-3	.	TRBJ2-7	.	CASSSDSHEQYF	TGTGCCAGCAGCTCCGACAGCCACGAGCAGTACTTC
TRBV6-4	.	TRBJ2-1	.	CASSELASSYNEQFF	TGTGCCAGCAGCGAGCTAGCCAGCTCCTACAATGAGCAGTTCTTC
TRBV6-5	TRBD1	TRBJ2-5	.	CASSSFPGQGEQYF	TGTGCCAGCAGTTCTTTCCCGGGACAGGGGGAGCAGTACTTC
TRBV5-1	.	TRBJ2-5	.	CASSPGHVETQYF	TGCGCCAGCAGCCCCGGTCATGTGGAGACCCAGTACTTC
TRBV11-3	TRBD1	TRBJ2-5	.	CASSPGTGTLLETQYF	TGTGCCAGCAGCCCCGGGACAGGGACGCTACTGGAGACCCAGTACTTC
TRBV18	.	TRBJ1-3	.	CASSPKSSGNTIYF	TGTGCCAGCTCACCCAAGAGCTCTGGAAACACCATATATTTT
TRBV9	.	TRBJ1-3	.	CASSEQGPGNTIYF	TGTGCCAGCAGCGAACAGGGCCCTGGAAACACCATATATTTT
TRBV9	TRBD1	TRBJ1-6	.	CASSTGANSPLHF	TGTGCCAGCAGTACAGGGGCCAATTCACCCCTCCACTTT
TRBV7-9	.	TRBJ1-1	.	CASSAGVVNTEAFF	TGTGCCAGCAGCGCAGGGGTCGTGAACACTGAAGCTTTCTTT
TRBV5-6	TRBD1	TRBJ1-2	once	CASSLDRGRDGYTF	TGTGCCAGCAGCCTGGACAGGGGGCGTGATGGCTACACCTTC
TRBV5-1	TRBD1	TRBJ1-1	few	CASSDTGGTTEAFF	TGCGCCAGCAGCGATACAGGGGGCACCACTGAAGCTTTCTTT
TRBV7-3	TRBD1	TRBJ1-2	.	CASSSDRVDYGYTF	TGTGCCAGCAGCTCGGACAGGGTTGACTATGGCTACACCTTC
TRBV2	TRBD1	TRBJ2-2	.	CASTPGQGSSGELFF	TGTGCCAGCACCCCGGGACAGGGAAGTTCCGGGGAGCTGTTTTTT
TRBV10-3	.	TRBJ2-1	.	CAISVLENNEQFF	TGTGCCATCAGTGTGCTAGAGAACAATGAGCAGTTCTTC
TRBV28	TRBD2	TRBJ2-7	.	CASSTPGRTSYEQYF	TGTGCCAGCAGTACCCCCGGGAGGACCTCCTACGAGCAGTACTTC
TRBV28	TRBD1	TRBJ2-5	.	CASRDQGARETQYF	TGTGCCAGCAGAGACCAGGGGGCGCGAGAGACCCAGTACTTC
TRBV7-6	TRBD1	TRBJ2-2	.	CASSLSTGGAGELFF	TGTGCCAGCAGCTTATCGACAGGGGGCGCCGGGGAGCTGTTTTTT
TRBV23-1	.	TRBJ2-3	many	CASAPGTQYF	TGCGCCAGCGCGCCGGGTACGCAGTATTTT
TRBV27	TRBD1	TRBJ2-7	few	CASSLSTGGSYEQYF	TGTGCCAGCAGTTTATCAACAGGGGGCTCATACGAGCAGTACTTC
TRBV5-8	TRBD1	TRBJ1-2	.	CASSLQGAAYGYTF	TGTGCCAGCAGCTTACAGGGGGCTGCCTATGGCTACACCTTC
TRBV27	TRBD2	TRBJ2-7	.	CASSASGGAYEQYF	TGTGCCAGCAGTGCTAGCGGGGGGGCGTACGAGCAGTACTTC
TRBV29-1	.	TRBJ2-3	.	CSVEARSSTDTQYF	TGCAGCGTTGAAGCTAGATCGAGCACAGATACGCAGTATTTT
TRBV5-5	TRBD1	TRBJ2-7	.	CASSWDRREQYF	TGTGCCAGCAGCTGGGACAGACGCGAGCAGTACTTC
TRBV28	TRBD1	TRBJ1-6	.	CASSFSGTGNNSPLHF	TGTGCCAGCAGTTTCTCCGGGACAGGGAATAATTCACCCCTCCACTTT
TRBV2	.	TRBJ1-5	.	CASSGGHDFNQPQHF	TGTGCCAGCAGTGGGGGACACGACTTCAATCAGCCCCAGCATTTT
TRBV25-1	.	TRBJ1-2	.	CAALSGFLLDYGYTF	TGTGCCGCTCTCTCGGGATTCCTATTAGACTATGGCTACACCTTC
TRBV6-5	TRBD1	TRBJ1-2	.	CASGYRGRPYGYTF	TGTGCCAGCGGTTACAGGGGGCGCCCCTATGGCTACACCTTC
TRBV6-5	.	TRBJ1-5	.	CASSLEAAQPQHF	TGTGCCAGCAGCTTGGAGGCTGCTCAGCCCCAGCATTTT
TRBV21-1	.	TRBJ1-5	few	CASSKEGGARGNQPQHF	TGTGCCAGCAGCAAAGAAGGCGGCGCCAGGGGGAATCAGCCCCAGCATTTT
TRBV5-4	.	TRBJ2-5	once	CASSVRETTGKTQYF	TGTGCCAGCAGCGTACGAGAGACAACTGGAAAGACCCAGTACTTC
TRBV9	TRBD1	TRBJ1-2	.	CASSVDPGGGYTF	TGTGCCAGCAGCGTAGATCCAGGGGGTGGCTACACCTTC
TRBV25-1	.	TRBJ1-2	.	CASSIGQPHQRDYGYTF	TGTGCCAGCAGTATTGGACAGCCCCATCAAAGGGACTATGGCTACACCTTC
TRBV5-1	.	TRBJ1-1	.	CASSLTGGPTEAFF	TGCGCCAGCAGCTTGACGGGAGGGCCCACTGAAGCTTTCTTT